A selection of T cell receptor beta chains follows, all from one sample in a study of T cell changes during pregnancy in multiple sclerosis. Sequencing was performed with immunoSEQ multiplex PCR; in TCRdb, only in-frame clones are kept and a portion is missing. The sample yields 90,000 to 100,000 clones, roughly 90% seen once. The starting material was peripheral blood, obtained in the first trimester of pregnancy. These receptors were collected from a female donor with multiple sclerosis, enrolled in a pregnancy study. Each CDR3 is given with its conserved first and last residue. D genes are given only for firm matches. Size tells how often a clone was seen (once, few, many) or the class of an expanded clone, and some rows leave it out.

abundance: NA; j_gene: TRBJ2-1; d_gene: NA; v_gene: TRBV18; CDR3nt: TGTGCCAGCTCACCTCCCCTCAGTACCACCTCCTACAATGAGCAGTTCTTC; CDR3aa: CASSPPLSTTSYNEQFF
abundance: NA; j_gene: TRBJ2-7; d_gene: TRBD2; v_gene: TRBV15; CDR3nt: TGTGCCACCAGCGGGGGGCCCGCAGCGGGAGGTTACGAGCAGTACTTC; CDR3aa: CATSGGPAAGGYEQYF
abundance: NA; j_gene: TRBJ2-2; d_gene: NA; v_gene: TRBV7-3; CDR3nt: TGTGCCAGCAGCTTAACGGGCAGAATAATTAACACCGGGGAGCTGTTTTTT; CDR3aa: CASSLTGRIINTGELFF
abundance: NA; j_gene: TRBJ1-1; d_gene: NA; v_gene: TRBV6-6; CDR3nt: TGTGCCAGCAGTTACGTACCAGAACAGACCCACACTGAAGCTTTCTTT; CDR3aa: CASSYVPEQTHTEAFF
abundance: NA; j_gene: TRBJ2-5; d_gene: TRBD2; v_gene: TRBV6-6; CDR3nt: TGTGCCAGCAGTGGTTCCGGGACTAGGGGCCAAGAGACCCAGTACTTC; CDR3aa: CASSGSGTRGQETQYF
abundance: once; j_gene: TRBJ1-2; d_gene: TRBD1; v_gene: TRBV6-5; CDR3nt: TGTGCCAGCAGTTACTCAGCCGGGACAGTATATGGCTACACCTTC; CDR3aa: CASSYSAGTVYGYTF
abundance: NA; j_gene: TRBJ2-7; d_gene: NA; v_gene: TRBV27; CDR3nt: TGTGCCAGCAGTTTAACCGGACTGAGCTCCTACGAGCAGTACTTC; CDR3aa: CASSLTGLSSYEQYF
abundance: NA; j_gene: TRBJ1-1; d_gene: NA; v_gene: TRBV30; CDR3nt: TGTGCCTGGAGCGGTTCCATTAACACTGAAGCTTTCTTT; CDR3aa: CAWSGSINTEAFF
abundance: NA; j_gene: TRBJ2-5; d_gene: NA; v_gene: TRBV7-9; CDR3nt: TGTGCCAGCAGCCCCCCTGGGCAGCTCCAAGAGACCCAGTACTTC; CDR3aa: CASSPPGQLQETQYF
abundance: NA; j_gene: TRBJ2-1; d_gene: TRBD2; v_gene: TRBV5-1; CDR3nt: TGCGCCAGCAGCTCGACGGGACTAGCGGGAGAACCCTACAATGAGCAGTTCTTC; CDR3aa: CASSSTGLAGEPYNEQFF
abundance: NA; j_gene: TRBJ1-2; d_gene: TRBD1; v_gene: TRBV5-6; CDR3nt: TGTGCCAGCAGTCCGGACAGGGTGGATGGCTACACCTTC; CDR3aa: CASSPDRVDGYTF
abundance: once; j_gene: TRBJ2-2; d_gene: TRBD2; v_gene: TRBV7-9; CDR3nt: TGTGCCAACGGCGGGACTAGCGGGCCCGGGGAGCTGTTTTTT; CDR3aa: CANGGTSGPGELFF
abundance: NA; j_gene: TRBJ2-3; d_gene: NA; v_gene: TRBV7-3; CDR3nt: TGTGCCAGCAGCTTAGGGGGCGGGCCGCCAGATACGCAGTATTTT; CDR3aa: CASSLGGGPPDTQYF
abundance: NA; j_gene: TRBJ2-7; d_gene: NA; v_gene: TRBV12-1; CDR3nt: TGTGCCAGCAGCCCCCTGGACAGGCGACTAGCGGGAGGGCCAGAATCCCACGAGCAGTACTTC; CDR3aa: CASSPLDRRLAGGPESHEQYF
abundance: NA; j_gene: TRBJ2-3; d_gene: TRBD2; v_gene: TRBV9; CDR3nt: TGTGCCAGCAGCGTAGGGCCTTGGGGGAGCGGGACTACAGATACGCAGTATTTT; CDR3aa: CASSVGPWGSGTTDTQYF
abundance: NA; j_gene: TRBJ2-3; d_gene: NA; v_gene: TRBV21-1; CDR3nt: TGTGCCAGCAGCAAAGAACTTAGGCTAGCGGGGGAGCCTAGCACAGATACGCAGTATTTT; CDR3aa: CASSKELRLAGEPSTDTQYF
abundance: NA; j_gene: TRBJ2-1; d_gene: NA; v_gene: TRBV21-1; CDR3nt: TGTGCCAGCACCCCGGGACTTAATGAGCAGTTCTTC; CDR3aa: CASTPGLNEQFF
abundance: NA; j_gene: TRBJ2-2; d_gene: NA; v_gene: TRBV6-1; CDR3nt: TGTGCCAGCAGGATCCAGGGATACACCGGGGAGCTGTTTTTT; CDR3aa: CASRIQGYTGELFF
abundance: NA; j_gene: TRBJ2-1; d_gene: TRBD2; v_gene: TRBV30; CDR3nt: TGTGCCTGGGGGAGGGTAGCCAATGAGCAGTTCTTC; CDR3aa: CAWGRVANEQFF
abundance: NA; j_gene: TRBJ2-1; d_gene: TRBD2; v_gene: TRBV6-1; CDR3nt: TGTGCCAGCAGTGGTAGCGGGAGGGCCTGGAATGAGCAGTTCTTC; CDR3aa: CASSGSGRAWNEQFF
abundance: NA; j_gene: TRBJ1-5; d_gene: NA; v_gene: TRBV2; CDR3nt: TGTGCCAGCAGAGACCAGGGTACCAGCAATCAGCCCCAGCATTTT; CDR3aa: CASRDQGTSNQPQHF
abundance: few; j_gene: TRBJ2-3; d_gene: TRBD1; v_gene: TRBV29-1; CDR3nt: TGCAGCGTTGCGGACAGGGCGGCAGATACGCAGTATTTT; CDR3aa: CSVADRAADTQYF
abundance: NA; j_gene: TRBJ2-2; d_gene: NA; v_gene: TRBV7-6; CDR3nt: TGTGCCAGCAGCTTAAGACTGAACACCGGGGAGCTGTTTTTT; CDR3aa: CASSLRLNTGELFF
abundance: NA; j_gene: TRBJ2-3; d_gene: NA; v_gene: TRBV11-2; CDR3nt: TGTGCCAGCAGCAGGAGTTCGGCGGGCCGAGGGGATACGCAGTATTTT; CDR3aa: CASSRSSAGRGDTQYF
abundance: NA; j_gene: TRBJ2-5; d_gene: TRBD2; v_gene: TRBV19; CDR3nt: TGTGCCAGTAGGGATATAGCGGGAGGGCCTTGGGAGACCCAGTACTTC; CDR3aa: CASRDIAGGPWETQYF
abundance: NA; j_gene: TRBJ1-5; d_gene: NA; v_gene: TRBV6-1; CDR3nt: TGTGCCAGCCTTTGGCAGGGCTATCTCAATCAGCCCCAGCATTTT; CDR3aa: CASLWQGYLNQPQHF
abundance: NA; j_gene: TRBJ1-1; d_gene: TRBD1; v_gene: TRBV10-1; CDR3nt: TGCGCCAGCAGGAGGGGGGACAGGCGGTTCACTGAAGCTTTCTTT; CDR3aa: CASRRGDRRFTEAFF
abundance: NA; j_gene: TRBJ2-3; d_gene: TRBD2; v_gene: TRBV7-3; CDR3nt: TGTGCCAGCAGCTTAATCACTAGCGGGAGTGCAGATACGCAGTATTTT; CDR3aa: CASSLITSGSADTQYF
abundance: NA; j_gene: TRBJ1-1; d_gene: TRBD1; v_gene: TRBV15; CDR3nt: TGTGCCACCAGCAGCCTGACAGGGATGAACACTGAAGCTTTCTTT; CDR3aa: CATSSLTGMNTEAFF
abundance: NA; j_gene: TRBJ2-2; d_gene: NA; v_gene: TRBV4-3; CDR3nt: TGCGCCAGCAGCCCAGTGTCGGGCACCGGGGAGCTGTTTTTT; CDR3aa: CASSPVSGTGELFF
abundance: once; j_gene: TRBJ2-5; d_gene: TRBD1; v_gene: TRBV29-1; CDR3nt: TGCAGCGTTGAAGATATCCGCACCCTACGAACCGGACAGGGGAAAGAGACCCAGTACTTC; CDR3aa: CSVEDIRTLRTGQGKETQYF
abundance: NA; j_gene: TRBJ1-2; d_gene: NA; v_gene: TRBV6-1; CDR3nt: TGTGCCAGCAGTGGTCAGGGGACTGGCTACACCTTC; CDR3aa: CASSGQGTGYTF
abundance: NA; j_gene: TRBJ2-7; d_gene: NA; v_gene: TRBV28; CDR3nt: TGTGCCAGCAGTTTAGGAGGCAGCTCCTACGAGCAGTACTTC; CDR3aa: CASSLGGSSYEQYF
abundance: NA; j_gene: TRBJ2-7; d_gene: TRBD1; v_gene: TRBV7-9; CDR3nt: TGTGCCAGCGCAGGGCAGGGGGCCGAGCAGTACTTC; CDR3aa: CASAGQGAEQYF
abundance: NA; j_gene: TRBJ1-2; d_gene: NA; v_gene: TRBV19; CDR3nt: TGTGCCAGTAGTATGGAGGTGCTGGGAATGAGATATGGCTACACCTTC; CDR3aa: CASSMEVLGMRYGYTF
abundance: NA; j_gene: TRBJ2-7; d_gene: TRBD1; v_gene: TRBV5-5; CDR3nt: TGTGCCAGCACCCGGGACAGTCAATACGAGCAGTACTTC; CDR3aa: CASTRDSQYEQYF
abundance: once; j_gene: TRBJ2-7; d_gene: TRBD2; v_gene: TRBV11-2; CDR3nt: TGTGCCAGCAGCTTAGTTCTAGCGGGGGGGGCTTACGAGCAGTACTTC; CDR3aa: CASSLVLAGGAYEQYF
abundance: NA; j_gene: TRBJ2-5; d_gene: NA; v_gene: TRBV5-1; CDR3nt: TGCGCCAGCAGCCCCTCGGACAATCAAGAGACCCAGTACTTC; CDR3aa: CASSPSDNQETQYF
abundance: NA; j_gene: TRBJ1-5; d_gene: NA; v_gene: TRBV27; CDR3nt: TGTGCCAGCAGTTCACAGGGATACAGCAATCAGCCCCAGCATTTT; CDR3aa: CASSSQGYSNQPQHF
abundance: once; j_gene: TRBJ1-2; d_gene: TRBD1; v_gene: TRBV5-4; CDR3nt: TGTGCCAGCAGCCAAGACAGGGGGACGCCCTATGGCTACACCTTC; CDR3aa: CASSQDRGTPYGYTF
abundance: NA; j_gene: TRBJ2-2; d_gene: NA; v_gene: TRBV5-1; CDR3nt: TGCGCCAGCAGCCCCCTTGGAGGGGAGGCGAACACCGGGGAGCTGTTTTTT; CDR3aa: CASSPLGGEANTGELFF
abundance: NA; j_gene: TRBJ2-3; d_gene: NA; v_gene: TRBV9; CDR3nt: TGTGCCAGTTCAGACAATCTTACTCCACAAAGCACAGATACGCAGTATTTT; CDR3aa: CASSDNLTPQSTDTQYF
abundance: NA; j_gene: TRBJ1-5; d_gene: NA; v_gene: TRBV21-1; CDR3nt: TGTGCCAGCAGCAGCGTCCTCGTGAATCAGCCCCAGCATTTT; CDR3aa: CASSSVLVNQPQHF
abundance: NA; j_gene: TRBJ2-7; d_gene: TRBD1; v_gene: TRBV27; CDR3nt: TGTGCCAGCAGTTCCGGACAGGGGGCCTACGAGCAGTACTTC; CDR3aa: CASSSGQGAYEQYF
abundance: NA; j_gene: TRBJ1-5; d_gene: NA; v_gene: TRBV4-1; CDR3nt: TGCGCCAGCAGCCAAGTTTTCTCCCAGCCCCAGCATTTT; CDR3aa: CASSQVFSQPQHF
abundance: NA; j_gene: TRBJ1-1; d_gene: TRBD1; v_gene: TRBV15; CDR3nt: TGTGCCACCAGCAGTCCCGGGACAGGGTTGGGCACTGAAGCTTTCTTT; CDR3aa: CATSSPGTGLGTEAFF
abundance: NA; j_gene: TRBJ1-5; d_gene: NA; v_gene: TRBV5-4; CDR3nt: TGTGCCAGCAGCGGGGACAAGTATAGCAATCAGCCCCAGCATTTT; CDR3aa: CASSGDKYSNQPQHF
abundance: NA; j_gene: TRBJ2-7; d_gene: NA; v_gene: TRBV28; CDR3nt: TGTGCCAGCAGCTCGATACAGGGTGGGGCCTACGAGCAGTACTTC; CDR3aa: CASSSIQGGAYEQYF
abundance: NA; j_gene: TRBJ1-1; d_gene: NA; v_gene: TRBV5-1; CDR3nt: TGCGCCAGCAGCTTGAGTTCGGGGTACGCTGAAGCTTTCTTT; CDR3aa: CASSLSSGYAEAFF
abundance: NA; j_gene: TRBJ1-2; d_gene: NA; v_gene: TRBV18; CDR3nt: TGTGCCAGCTCACCAGGGGCCGGAGGGGGCTACACCTTC; CDR3aa: CASSPGAGGGYTF
abundance: NA; j_gene: TRBJ2-2; d_gene: NA; v_gene: TRBV4-1; CDR3nt: TGCGCCAGCAGCTGGCAACCGGGACAATCGACCGGGGAGCTGTTTTTT; CDR3aa: CASSWQPGQSTGELFF
abundance: NA; j_gene: TRBJ1-1; d_gene: NA; v_gene: TRBV2; CDR3nt: TGTGCCAGCAGGGGTACTGACATGAACACTGAAGCTTTCTTT; CDR3aa: CASRGTDMNTEAFF
abundance: NA; j_gene: TRBJ2-7; d_gene: NA; v_gene: TRBV4-3; CDR3nt: TGCGCCAGCAGCCAAGAATACGGCGGCCGGTACATGGACGAGCAGTACTTC; CDR3aa: CASSQEYGGRYMDEQYF
abundance: NA; j_gene: TRBJ2-1; d_gene: NA; v_gene: TRBV27; CDR3nt: TGTGCCAGCACCGGGGGCTCCTACAATGAGCAGTTCTTC; CDR3aa: CASTGGSYNEQFF
abundance: once; j_gene: TRBJ2-1; d_gene: TRBD1; v_gene: TRBV25-1; CDR3nt: TGTGCCAGCGGGACAGATTTTTTCCATGAGCAGTTCTTC; CDR3aa: CASGTDFFHEQFF